The entry that follows covers one TCR beta chain sequence. Germline V gene lookup returns CDR1 SGHRS and CDR2 YFSETQ. The ends were cut back, 0 bases at V and 0 bases at J, with 7 bases in the middle. CDR3 length: 15 residues. These data belong to a study of T cell changes during pregnancy in multiple sclerosis. Libraries were prepared by immunoSEQ multiplex PCR; TCRdb keeps only in-frame clonotypes and omits some of them. The sample has under 150,000 clones, roughly 97% seen once. The rearrangement links TRBV5-1 to TRBJ1-3; D remains ambiguous. The origin of this receptor is a female donor with multiple sclerosis, enrolled in a pregnancy study. The specimen comprised peripheral blood, sampled after pregnancy. The CDR3 reads CASSLEARSGNTIYF. The DNA of the CDR3 is TGCGCCAGCAGCTTGGAAGCCCGCTCTGGAAACACCATATATTTT.